This TCR beta chain was profiled in a study of cytomegalovirus exposure and HLA in healthy donors (dated 2017 in TCRdb). Study-wide context: In an earlier analysis of under 600 of the donors, 276 Gb of sequence data and 90 million to 130 million unique TCR beta sequences from 150 million to 200 million T cells were reported. Genome-wide SNP genotypes for about 65% of the roughly 700 donors were used in a later genetic analysis, which treated that subset as a discovery cohort. Using immunosequencing, the study profiled T cell repertoires from some 670 subjects and related those repertoires to cytomegalovirus serostatus. Among the approximately 430 genotyped donors, around 79% belonged to the genetic ancestry cluster associated with self-reported Caucasian donors. On average, around 200,000 unique TCR beta nucleotide sequences were sequenced per donor among a few hundred genotyped donors of the cohort, with roughly 20% of those sequences being non-productive. Donor age, sex, ethnicity and CMV serostatus were collected together with the repertoire data. The later analysis used no new phenotypic data to find candidate immune exposures, relying instead on TCR beta sequences and their occurrence across donors. HLA typing included class I and class II loci at four-digit resolution. Every repertoire in the discovery cohort had been generated on one and the same sequencing platform. To predict cytomegalovirus infection status, the study combined high-throughput TCR immunosequencing, statistical association of individual TCRs with disease status, and machine learning. The number of donors typed differed by locus, with roughly 629-640 for A, B, C, DRB1 and DQB1, more than 500 for DQA1, under 610 for DPA1, and around 450 for DPB1. In an earlier analysis of 587 of the donors, high-throughput TCR beta sequencing was used to judge whether each TCR beta V gene segment behaved as functional or pseudogenic. A later analysis re-examined previously published TCR beta repertoires from more than 650 donors and added high-resolution HLA genotyping to investigate patterns of TCR occurrence. About five DR-DQ haplotypes were handled as single units for association and clustering, since linkage in the cohort was strong. The study aimed to test whether cataloging public T cell receptors could reveal signatures of past pathogen exposure. An early release covering 550 to 700 HLA-typed donors comprised about 300 gigabases of sequencing data and around 80 million unique TCR sequences. In addition to the first cohort of around 670 subjects, a separate validation cohort of approximately 120 different subjects was used. Beyond this particular receptor, the publication reports: In both the original and validation cohorts, the classifier was reported to diagnose cytomegalovirus status with high specificity and sensitivity. Across donors, most TCR sequences were observed very rarely, whereas some public TCRs were present in many individuals. A further reported finding was that TCR beta sequences accurately predicted the HLA-A and HLA-B alleles for most subjects in the first cohort. A group of highly shared sequence variants was considered likely to be a technical artifact of the sequencing pipeline. According to a later analysis, parvovirus B19, influenza, CMV and Epstein-Barr virus appeared linked to several top co-occurrence clusters. Assigning TCR associations to individual alleles was difficult when HLA alleles, especially DR and DQ, strongly co-occurred. According to the authors, the approach could potentially be generalized to other disease states and immunological phenotypes. Immune exposure information for the cohort was limited to CMV serostatus. A total of some 180 TCR beta chains were listed by the study as associated with cytomegalovirus. In vitro tests confirmed that a few of the cytomegalovirus-associated TCR beta chains recognize cytomegalovirus antigens. Correlated functional status among segregating V segments might be attributable to linkage disequilibrium, but an unknown experimental factor could not be ruled out. In a later analysis, the rate of TCR association differed among HLA loci, with DRB1 alleles having the most associated TCRs and HLA-C alleles having the fewest. Because HLA typing was unavailable for some donors at each locus, only the typed subset was used in association tests. An association between a missense DCLRE1C variant and V-gene and J-gene trimming of TCR beta chains was found in a later genetic analysis and replicated in an independent cohort. In an earlier analysis of approximately 590 of the donors, most TCR beta V segments appeared in productive rearrangements about 87% or about 30% of the time, broadly matching IMGT annotations. Sequencing depth was assumed to be roughly uniform across donors in the presence/absence analyses, though that assumption may not hold. In a later analysis, most CMV-associated TCR beta chains were found to appear HLA-restricted, with HLA associations seemingly driven largely by CMV exposure. The cohort was sequenced for TCR beta chains only, and without alpha or paired-chain data the features that could be detected were limited. A later analysis found that HLA-associated TCR beta chains were more clonally expanded and had lower generation probabilities than equally common non-associated chains. Some IMGT-functional V segments, including TRBV6-2 and TRBV6-3, could not be distinguished by the 87-base-pair reads and were therefore excluded. Specific HLA alleles were associated with 15,000 to 20,000 TCR beta sequences at a false discovery rate of 0.05 in a later analysis. Compared with the roughly 710-donor mean, donors in an Asian-associated ancestry cluster had fewer N-insertions in productive TCRs, according to a later genetic analysis. Because counts were too low, roughly 18 rarely observed V segments, including chromosome 9 orphons, were left out of the earlier analysis of about 500 of the donors.

As regards this clone: Its antigen remains unidentified. Per-base qualities were not stored, and no clone one base away is much larger.

The method behind the library was the immunoSEQ multiplex PCR assay. For the multiplex PCR, a mixture combining 60 forward primers for TCR Vbeta segments and 13 reverse primers for TCR Jbeta segments was used. The CDR3 region of rearranged TCR beta genes was amplified from genomic DNA by a multiplex PCR assay. The amplified TCR beta libraries were sequenced on the Illumina HiSeq System as 87-base-pair reads. The authors processed their data as follows. A later analysis counted some 74 million unique TCR beta chains across the 690 or so repertoires, and around 9.9 million of these chains were shared by at least two donors. A nearest-neighbor algorithm error-corrected the raw reads and collapsed the reads into unique sequences, merging closely related sequences to remove PCR and sequencing errors. V, D and J gene segments were assigned by aligning CDR3 sequences to IMGT reference sequences. For a sequence to be retained, at least a six-nucleotide match to both a V gene segment and a J gene segment was required. Rearrangements were called productive when the CDR3 lacked stop codons and stayed in frame with V and J; all others were non-productive. CDR3 was defined by IMGT convention, running from the second conserved V-encoded cysteine to the conserved J-encoded phenylalanine. The earlier analysis of some 580 of the donors excluded any sequence lacking an unambiguous match to a single V gene segment. In an earlier analysis of approximately 500 of the donors, a V segment was called functional when productive rearrangements were above 56.7%, and segregating when the standard deviation between donors exceeded 5%. A statistical classification framework was built for diagnosing cytomegalovirus status from the catalog of TCR beta chain sequences. In a later analysis, V and J genes were assigned by comparing TCR nucleotide sequences against IMGT/GENE-DB human TR gene sequences. The TCRdist pipeline was used in a later analysis to assign CDR3 sequences and most-parsimonious VDJ recombination scenarios. A later analysis defined each TCR beta chain by its CDR3 amino acid sequence plus V-gene family, and excluded reads lacking a unique V-gene family. In a later analysis, 450 to 600 highly shared, low-generation-probability nucleotide sequences were removed to address suspected cross-contamination and a sequencing artifact. For each public chain, a later analysis derived a clonal expansion index from normalized ranks of inferred template counts within each repertoire. Generation probabilities in a later analysis came from a VDJ recombination model fitted to out-of-frame rearrangements, and those results were checked against IGoR. In a later analysis, hypergeometric tests were used to score TCR-TCR, TCR-HLA and TCR-CMV co-occurrence, with a repertoire-size bias correction applied to TCR pairs. False discovery rates were estimated in a later analysis by permuting HLA or CMV assignments 20 times. A later analysis grouped co-occurring TCRs with DBSCAN, adding TCRdist sequence similarity when clustering within HLA-allele-positive subsets. Repertoires with fewer than 30,000 or more than 120,000 public chains, plus five repertoires with anomalous nucleotide sharing, were excluded from co-occurrence clustering. TCRdb's version of the immuneACCESS table is confined to in-frame rearrangements and falls short of the full clone set. An unresolved V gene accounts for under half of the shortfall where checked; the remainder is of unknown origin. Clone size and V and J calls were adopted from that table, with D and trimming inferred from the DNA. The sample has more than 65,000 clones on record, 60% to 75% of them singletons. Clones ranked in the top ten supply more than 9.5% of the sample.

The cohort comprised under 700 healthy bone marrow donors. At the time of sampling, all cohort members were nominally healthy, though unrecorded immune exposures were likely present. The donor tested CMV seropositive and was one of the 289 seropositive cohort members. Each donor provided a peripheral blood sample, and peripheral blood mononuclear cells were used for TCR beta sequencing. The Qiagen DNeasy Blood Extraction Kit was used to extract genomic DNA from the blood cell samples. From the cysteine through the phenylalanine, the CDR3 covers 13 amino acids. Only the CDR3 DNA is retained, 39 bases long and in frame from the first base. According to the germline V gene (reference sequence), CDR1 reads SGHKS and CDR2 reads YYEKEE. Trimming accounts for 0 bases at V and 9 bases at J, while the number of junction bases matched to no gene is 5.

The rearranged chain carries TRBV5-5 and TRBJ1-2; the junction holds 7 bases that match TRBD1. The receptor's source is a woman aged 60 to 75 in good health and CMV-seropositive. Sequences were obtained from PBMCs. The CDR3 amino acid sequence is: CASSLVGQLRYTF. DNA sequence: TGTGCCAGCAGCTTGGTGGGACAGCTACGCTACACCTTC.